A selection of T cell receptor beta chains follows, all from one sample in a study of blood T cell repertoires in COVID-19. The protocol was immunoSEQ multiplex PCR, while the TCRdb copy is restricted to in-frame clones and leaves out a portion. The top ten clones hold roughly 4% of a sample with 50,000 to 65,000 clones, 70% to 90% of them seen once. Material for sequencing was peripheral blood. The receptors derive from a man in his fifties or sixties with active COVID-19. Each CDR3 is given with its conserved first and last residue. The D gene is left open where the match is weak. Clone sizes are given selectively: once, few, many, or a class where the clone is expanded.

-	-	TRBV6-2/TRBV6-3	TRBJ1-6	CASSYRSALGYNSPLHF	TGTGCCAGCAGTTACCGGTCTGCCCTCGGTTATAATTCACCCCTCCACTTT
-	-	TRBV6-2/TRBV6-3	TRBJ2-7	CASSWDFPGEQYF	TGTGCCAGCAGTTGGGACTTCCCAGGCGAGCAGTACTTC
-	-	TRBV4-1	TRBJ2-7	CASSQTRTGGAYEQYF	TGCGCCAGCAGCCAAACCCGGACAGGAGGGGCCTACGAGCAGTACTTC
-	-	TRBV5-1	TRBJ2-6	CATTRGIATSGANVLTF	TGCGCCACCACAAGGGGTATAGCCACCTCTGGGGCCAACGTCCTGACTTTC
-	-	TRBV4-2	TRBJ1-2	CASSLKGGVSGGYTF	TGTGCCAGCAGCCTCAAGGGGGGGGTAAGCGGTGGCTACACCTTC
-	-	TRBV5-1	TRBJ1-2	CASSLWGQTTMGYTF	TGCGCCAGCAGCTTGTGGGGGCAGACTACGATGGGCTACACCTTC
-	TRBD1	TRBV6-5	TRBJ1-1	CASNSGTGLGTEAFF	TGTGCCAGCAACTCCGGGACAGGGTTAGGGACTGAAGCTTTCTTT
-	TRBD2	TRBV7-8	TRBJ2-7	CASSLRQGRTSGGISVRQYF	TGTGCCAGCAGCCTTAGACAGGGAAGGACTAGCGGGGGGATTTCCGTAAGGCAGTACTTC
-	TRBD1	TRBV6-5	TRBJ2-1	CASSFQGAGNEQFF	TGTGCCAGCAGTTTCCAGGGGGCGGGCAATGAGCAGTTCTTC
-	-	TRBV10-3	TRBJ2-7	CAIGNLAGGTSGEQYF	TGTGCCATCGGGAACCTGGCCGGGGGTACCTCCGGCGAGCAGTACTTC
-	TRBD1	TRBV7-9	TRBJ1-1	CASSLGGTALVEAFF	TGTGCCAGCAGCTTAGGCGGGACAGCTCTGGTGGAAGCTTTCTTT
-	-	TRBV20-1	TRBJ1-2	CSAQDSYGYTF	TGCAGTGCGCAAGACAGCTATGGCTACACCTTC
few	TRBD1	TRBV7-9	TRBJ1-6	CASRSGTGEDSPLHF	TGTGCCAGCAGGTCCGGGACAGGGGAAGATTCACCCCTCCACTTT
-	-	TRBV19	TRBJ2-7	CASSIGPGVYEQYF	TGTGCCAGTAGTATCGGGCCAGGGGTATACGAGCAGTACTTC
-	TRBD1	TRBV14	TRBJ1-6	CASSQVGDRSPLHF	TGTGCCAGCAGCCAAGTTGGGGACAGGTCACCCCTCCACTTT
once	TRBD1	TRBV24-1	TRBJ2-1	CATSDSEQGVGNEQFF	TGTGCCACCAGTGATTCAGAACAGGGGGTCGGAAATGAGCAGTTCTTC
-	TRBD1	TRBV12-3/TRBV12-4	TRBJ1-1	CASSSFRGLEAFF	TGTGCCAGCAGTTCCTTTAGGGGGCTTGAAGCTTTCTTT
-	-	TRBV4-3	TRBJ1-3	CASSQSSGYSGNTIYF	TGCGCCAGCAGCCAATCATCAGGTTACTCTGGAAACACCATATATTTT
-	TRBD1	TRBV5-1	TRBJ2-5	CASSLAWGQQETQYF	TGCGCCAGCAGCTTGGCCTGGGGACAGCAAGAGACCCAGTACTTC
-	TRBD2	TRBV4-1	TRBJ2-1	CASSQPGRGGEQFF	TGCGCCAGCAGCCAACCGGGGAGGGGCGGTGAGCAGTTCTTC
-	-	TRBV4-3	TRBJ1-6	CASSQENSIGSSPLHF	TGCGCCAGCAGCCAAGAAAATAGTATAGGGAGTTCACCCCTCCACTTT
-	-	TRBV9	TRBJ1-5	CASSVDPGFGNQPQHF	TGTGCCAGCAGCGTAGACCCGGGGTTTGGCAATCAGCCCCAGCATTTT
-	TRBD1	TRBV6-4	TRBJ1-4	CASETGPPTNEKLFF	TGTGCCAGCGAGACAGGGCCCCCAACTAATGAAAAACTGTTTTTT
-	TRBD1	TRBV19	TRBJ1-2	CASSPRTGGLYGYTF	TGTGCCAGTAGTCCCCGGACAGGGGGTCTCTATGGCTACACCTTC
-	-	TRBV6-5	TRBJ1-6	CASSYRRGGISPLHF	TGTGCCAGCAGTTACCGGCGAGGGGGAATTTCACCCCTCCACTTT
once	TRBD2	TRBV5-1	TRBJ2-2	CASSLIPSGVTGELFF	TGCGCCAGCAGCTTGATCCCTAGCGGGGTCACCGGGGAGCTGTTTTTT
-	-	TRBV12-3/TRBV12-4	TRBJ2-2	CASSPTEIGELFF	TGTGCCAGCAGTCCGACAGAGATCGGGGAGCTGTTTTTT
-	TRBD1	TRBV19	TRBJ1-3	CASSTYPDRISGNTIYF	TGTGCCAGTAGTACATACCCGGACAGGATCTCTGGAAACACCATATATTTT
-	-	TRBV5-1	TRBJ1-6	CASSLESGALILPLHF	TGCGCCAGCAGCTTGGAGTCAGGGGCCCTTATTTTGCCCCTCCACTTT
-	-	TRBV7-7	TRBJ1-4	CASARATNEKLFF	TGTGCCAGCGCTAGAGCAACTAATGAAAAACTGTTTTTT
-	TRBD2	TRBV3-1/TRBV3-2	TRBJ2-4	CASSQWTSGDIQYF	TGTGCCAGCAGCCAATGGACTAGTGGGGACATTCAGTACTTC
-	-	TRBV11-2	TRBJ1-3	CASSFQYSPTGNTIYF	TGTGCCAGCAGCTTCCAATACAGCCCCACTGGAAACACCATATATTTT
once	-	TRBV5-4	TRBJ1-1	CASSREGGRVEAFF	TGTGCCAGCAGCCGCGAAGGGGGGAGGGTTGAAGCTTTCTTT
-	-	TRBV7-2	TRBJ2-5	CASSTSRGSGETQYF	TGTGCCAGCAGCACATCGAGGGGGTCGGGAGAGACCCAGTACTTC
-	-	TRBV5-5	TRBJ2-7	CASSAQGGGDEQYF	TGTGCCAGCAGCGCCCAAGGGGGGGGCGACGAGCAGTACTTC
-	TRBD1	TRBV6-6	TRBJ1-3	CASGTGGNTIYF	TGTGCCAGTGGGACAGGGGGAAACACCATATATTTT
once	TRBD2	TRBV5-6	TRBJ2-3	CASSEGGRVQDTQYF	TGTGCCAGCAGTGAGGGAGGGCGAGTCCAAGATACGCAGTATTTT
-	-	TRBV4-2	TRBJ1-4	CASSQGGSEEEKLFF	TGTGCCAGCAGCCAGGGAGGTTCTGAAGAGGAAAAACTGTTTTTT
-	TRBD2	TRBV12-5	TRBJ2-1	CASGPRTSGGTPSSYNEQFF	TGTGCTAGTGGGCCTCGGACTAGCGGGGGGACCCCTAGCTCCTACAATGAGCAGTTCTTC
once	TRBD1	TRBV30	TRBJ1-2	CAWSTGGTYGYTF	TGTGCCTGGAGTACAGGGGGGACCTATGGCTACACCTTC
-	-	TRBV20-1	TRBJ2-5	CSARVANTQYF	TGCAGTGCTAGAGTAGCTAACACCCAGTACTTC
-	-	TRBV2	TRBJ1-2	CASFQTVAYGYTF	TGTGCCAGCTTTCAAACAGTGGCCTATGGCTACACCTTC
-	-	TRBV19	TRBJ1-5	CASSIGPGRQPQHF	TGTGCCAGTAGTATAGGGCCAGGGCGTCAGCCCCAGCATTTT
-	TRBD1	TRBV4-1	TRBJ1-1	CASREKQGRTEAFF	TGCGCCAGCAGGGAGAAACAGGGGCGGACTGAAGCTTTCTTT
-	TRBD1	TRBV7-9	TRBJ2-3	CASSPRGPDTQYF	TGTGCCAGCAGCCCGAGGGGGCCAGATACGCAGTATTTT
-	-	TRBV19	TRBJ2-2	CASAKGQDTGELFF	TGTGCCAGTGCGAAGGGGCAAGACACCGGGGAGCTGTTTTTT
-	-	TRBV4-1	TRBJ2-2	CASSPPAGELFF	TGCGCCAGCAGCCCCCCCGCCGGGGAGCTGTTTTTT
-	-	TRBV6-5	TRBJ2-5	CASRRGETQYF	TGTGCCAGCAGACGCGGGGAGACCCAGTACTTC